This T cell receptor beta chain is from a study of blood T cell repertoires in COVID-19. As for the study in general: Samples came from the United States, Italy and Spain, spanning acute and convalescent COVID-19. Nucleic acid was either cDNA or gDNA, and it came from T cells, B-cell-depleted T cells, or PBMCs.

The ends lost 3 bases at V and 4 bases at J; junction bases unmatched: 5. This CDR3 is 15 amino acids long. Germline lookup yields CDR1 SGHAT and CDR2 FQNNGV. Authors' analysis steps: Reference gene primers were amplified, and this amplification served to estimate nucleated cell counts. Profiled with immunoSEQ multiplex PCR; TCRdb holds only in-frame clones, not every one. V, J and clone size derive from that table, while D and trimming were established from the DNA sequence. The sample holds fewer than 70,000 clones, 65% to 90% seen once. The sequencing sample was made of peripheral blood. This TCR came from a man aged 45-60 years with acute or convalescent COVID-19. The J gene is TRBJ2-3, the V gene TRBV11-2, with TRBD2 matching 9 bases. The CDR3 sequence: CASSFEVAGADTQYF. The CDR3 nucleotides are TGTGCCAGCAGCTTCGAGGTAGCGGGGGCAGATACGCAGTATTTT.